This T cell receptor (beta chain) stems from a study of shared T cell receptors in the human thymus. Here immunoSEQ multiplex PCR was the method, and the copy in TCRdb shows in-frame clones only, minus some. The sample carries roughly 700,000 clones, 88% recorded once. Trimming cost V 3 bases and J 3 bases, with 24 bases left between them. Germline CDR1 is MDHEN and CDR2 is SYDVKM. The CDR3 is made up of 19 amino acids. This sample was shared with a second study, whose subject was human thymus T cells. That source adds: Corrective heart surgery yielded resections, and these provided the thymus tissue.

The gene calls are TRBV28 and TRBJ2-1; tentatively, D is TRBD1 (6 bases). The clonotype originates from a boy in the first two years of life with a congenital heart defect. Sequencing was done on a sample of thymocytes. CDR3 coding DNA: TGTGCCAGCAGTTTCGGTCCATTCCCGACAGGATTAGGCTACAATGAGCAGTTCTTC. This gives the protein CASSFGPFPTGLGYNEQFF.